Below, 28 T cell receptor beta chains from the same sample are listed, as sequenced in a study of cytomegalovirus exposure and HLA in healthy donors (dated by TCRdb to the late 2010s). The library was generated by the immunoSEQ multiplex PCR assay. Here the immuneACCESS table is served through TCRdb, limited to in-frame sequences with V and J called. Missing clones are a known gap in these copies; in checked studies unresolved V genes cover under half, and the rest lacks a known reason. The sample table contains 55,000 to 70,000 clones; only one count was recorded for about nine tenths of them. Of the sample, 3.1% is held by the ten largest clones. The specimen was PBMCs. The origin of the receptors is a man younger than 30 in good health and CMV-seronegative.

The chain carries TRBV27 and TRBJ2-7; 8 bases map to TRBD2. V dropped 6 bases and J dropped 2; count of bases not matched to a gene: 3. CDR1 is MNHEY, CDR2 SMNVEV, per germline (reference sequence). CDR3 length: 13 residues. This CDR3 reads CASRGLAAYEQYF. The DNA of the CDR3 is TGTGCCAGCAGAGGACTAGCAGCCTACGAGCAGTACTTC.

The chain joins TRBV6-6 to TRBJ2-1; D remains ambiguous. Germline V gene sequence: CDR1 MNHNY, CDR2 SVGAGI (reference sequence). This CDR3 contains 12 residues. Trimming shortened V by 3 bases and J by 4 bases, and 4 bases separated the two germline ends. The DNA for the CDR3 is TGTGCCAGCAGTTATCAGTACAATGAGCAGTTCTTC. It is translated as CASSYQYNEQFF.

The chain employs TRBV25-1 and TRBJ1-5; D uncertain. With 8 bases removed from V and 10 bases from J, the gap between germline ends came to 24 bases. Germline loops: CDR1 MGHDK, CDR2 SYGVNS. This CDR3 has 15 residues. Written as DNA, the CDR3 is TGTGCCAGCCGTATCGGACTGACCCCTAAGGGACCCCAGCATTTT. It codes for CASRIGLTPKGPQHF.

This sequence joins TRBV4-3 and TRBJ2-2, with TRBD2 matching 9 bases. This CDR3 is 18 amino acids long. Trimming removed 4 bases from V and 5 bases from J; junction bases left unmatched: 14. Germline V gene lookup returns CDR1 LGHNA and CDR2 YSLEER. For the CDR3, the DNA is TGCGCCAGCAGCCCACATGCAGCGGGAGGAGCAGGAACCGGGGAGCTGTTTTTT. Translating gives CASSPHAAGGAGTGELFF.

This sequence joins TRBV9 and TRBJ2-2; no clear D. This CDR3 has 18 amino acids. CDR1 is SGDLS and CDR2 is YYNGEE in the germline V gene. V was trimmed by 0 bases and J by 3 bases, leaving 18 bases between them. The chain's CDR3 is CASSVGSTPPMYTGELFF. CDR3 nucleotides: TGTGCCAGCAGCGTAGGTTCGACACCTCCTATGTACACCGGGGAGCTGTTTTTT.

This chain connects TRBV5-1 to TRBJ1-4; a possible D gene is TRBD1 (5 bases). Trimming removed 0 bases at V and 8 bases at J, with 23 bases between. There are 18 residues in the CDR3. Germline V gene lookup returns CDR1 SGHRS and CDR2 YFSETQ. The CDR3 protein is CASSLEGRGYARWEKLFF. CDR3 bases: TGCGCCAGCAGCTTGGAAGGGAGGGGATATGCCCGATGGGAAAAACTGTTTTTT.

The V call is TRBV7-2, the J call TRBJ2-5; 15 nucleotides line up with TRBD2. V dropped 6 bases and J dropped 13; count of bases not matched to a gene: 9. Germline V lookup: CDR1 SGHTA, CDR2 FQGNSA. The length of the CDR3 is 14 residues. The CDR3 loop is CASSSGLAGGPAYF. CDR3 coding DNA: TGTGCCAGCAGTAGTGGACTAGCGGGAGGGCCTGCGTACTTC. The entire variable domain, with the rest obtained from reference TRBV7-2 and TRBJ2-5, is as follows: GAGVSQSPSNKVTEKGKDVELRCDPISGHTALYWYRQSLGQGLEFLIYFQGNSAPDKSGLPSDRFSAERTGGSVSTLTIQRTQQEDSAVYLCASSSGLAGGPAYFGPGTRLLVL.

The CDR3 region is CASSLEGAVNEQYF. CDR3 coding DNA: TGTGCCAGCAGCTTGGAGGGCGCGGTGAACGAGCAGTACTTC. The rearrangement joins TRBV11-3 to TRBJ2-7, with a possible D match to TRBD2 (6 bases). CDR3 size: 14 residues. Trimming took off 3 bases at V and 5 bases at J, with 14 bases between the two ends. Germline V gene lookup returns CDR1 SGHNT and CDR2 YENEEA.

Concerning this clone: Mismatch with germline at one junction end may stem from a read error. The CDR3 DNA reads as TGTGCTAGCAGCTTAGGCCTAGCGGGTGGCCTCAATGAGCAGTTCTTC. It translates to CASSLGLAGGLNEQFF. The chain links TRBV7-7 to TRBJ2-1; 8 bases align to TRBD2. Germline values: CDR1 SSHAT, CDR2 FNYEAQ (reference sequence). The CDR3 sequence is 16 residues long.

The chain uses TRBV7-2 and TRBJ2-1, with D possibly TRBD1 on 5 matching bases. Germline CDR1 SGHTA, CDR2 FQGNSA. With 5 bases removed from V and 3 bases from J, the gap between germline ends came to 11 bases. This CDR3 comprises 14 residues. CDR3 coding DNA: TGTGCCAGCAGCCGAGAGACAGTCTACAATGAGCAGTTCTTC. The encoded protein is CASSRETVYNEQFF.

In its sample, this clone was seen once. The chain combines TRBV18 with TRBJ1-2; tentative D call: TRBD1 (6 bases). Germline values: CDR1 KGHSH, CDR2 LQKENI. The CDR3 is 14 residues long. Trimming stripped 5 bases from V and 4 bases from J, with 14 bases between. The CDR3 DNA reads TGTGCCAGCTCATCCTCGCAGGGGAGCTATGGCTACACCTTC. Its translation is CASSSSQGSYGYTF.

The V and J genes are TRBV28 and TRBJ2-1; tentative D call: TRBD2 (6 bases). The CDR3 totals 14 residues. The V and J ends lost 3 bases and 6 bases respectively, with 12 bases between them. Per germline, CDR1 MDHEN and CDR2 SYDVKM. The CDR3 DNA is TGTGCCAGCAGTTTGTCGGGAGTCCCCAATGAGCAGTTCTTC. This encodes CASSLSGVPNEQFF.

The rearrangement uses TRBV11-3 and TRBJ1-2, with D perhaps TRBD1 (5 bases). The CDR3 is 13 amino acids. Germline-derived CDR1 and CDR2 are SGHNT and YENEEA. Between the trimmed V and J ends, which lost 4 bases and 8 bases, there was a span of 14 bases. The CDR3 is CASSYTQGSGYTF. In nucleotides, the CDR3 is TGTGCCAGCAGCTATACCCAGGGTTCCGGCTACACCTTC.

The rearrangement joins TRBV4-2 to TRBJ2-1; TRBD1 agrees at 9 bases. Germline assignment: CDR1 LGHNA and CDR2 YNFKEQ. This CDR3 is 14 amino acids long. Trimming took 4 bases from V and 5 from J; bases not matched to a gene: 3. The CDR3 bases are TGTGCCAGCAGCCCCCGGGACAGGGACAATGAGCAGTTCTTC. This translates into CASSPRDRDNEQFF.

V usage is TRBV2 and J usage is TRBJ1-5, with D possibly being TRBD1 (5 bases). The CDR3 contains 14 residues. V lost 8 bases and J lost 7, with 18 bases in between. Germline V gives CDR1 SNHLY, CDR2 FYNNEI. The CDR3 is CASLRGGGNQPQHF. DNA for the CDR3: TGTGCCAGCTTGAGGGGTGGAGGGAACCAGCCCCAGCATTTT.

This sequence joins TRBV27 and TRBJ1-2; D remains unclear. CDR1 is MNHEY and CDR2 is SMNVEV in the germline V gene (reference sequence). CDR3 size: 13 residues. V was trimmed by 0 bases and J by 8 bases, leaving 10 bases between them. The CDR3 is CASSLSMAGGYTF. Written as DNA, the CDR3 is TGTGCCAGCAGTTTATCGATGGCCGGGGGCTACACCTTC.

V gene TRBV9 combines with J gene TRBJ2-3, with unresolved D. Germline CDR1 SGDLS, CDR2 YYNGEE. There are 12 residues in the CDR3. The V end was cut by 4 bases, the J end by 0 bases, with 3 bases between. CDR3 nucleotide sequence: TGTGCCAGCAGCCCAAGCACAGATACGCAGTATTTT. Translating gives CASSPSTDTQYF.

The chain carries TRBV11-2 and TRBJ2-4, with D unclear. CDR1 is SGHAT and CDR2 is FQNNGV in the germline V gene. The CDR3 is 15 amino acids. V was cut by 5 bases and J by 0 bases, with 11 bases left in between. This CDR3 reads CASSQGALAKNIQYF. In DNA form, the CDR3 reads TGTGCCAGCAGCCAAGGAGCACTAGCCAAAAACATTCAGTACTTC.

The J gene is TRBJ2-7, the V gene TRBV6-5; TRBD2 is a possible D gene (6 bases). Trimming took 4 bases from V and 2 from J, leaving 15 bases between them. The CDR3 loop spans 15 amino acids. Per germline, CDR1 MNHEY and CDR2 SVGAGI. The chain's CDR3 is CASSSIGGNPYEQYF. The CDR3 DNA reads as TGTGCCAGCAGTTCAATAGGCGGGAATCCCTACGAGCAGTACTTC.

V and J are TRBV9 and TRBJ2-2; 7 nucleotides agree with TRBD2. J gave up 1 base and V 0 bases, and 3 bases lay outside the gene matches. The CDR3 is made up of 16 amino acids. Germline-derived CDR1 and CDR2 are SGDLS and YYNGEE. The CDR3 coding sequence is TGTGCCAGCAGCGTAGTACTAGCGCAGAACACCGGGGAGCTGTTTTTT. Its translation: CASSVVLAQNTGELFF.

CDR3 nucleotides: TGTGCCAGCAGCTTATTAGACAGGGGGAATGAGCAGTTCTTC. Protein: CASSLLDRGNEQFF. V gene TRBV7-9 combines with J gene TRBJ2-1; TRBD1 agrees at 9 bases. Germline V gene data show CDR1 as SEHNR and CDR2 as FQNEAQ (reference sequence). After removal of 2 bases from V and 7 bases from J, the junction contained 3 bases not matched to a gene. The CDR3 is 14 residues long.

The chain recombines TRBV15 with TRBJ1-1; D ambiguous. Germline CDR1 is LNHNV and CDR2 is YYDKDF (reference sequence). V dropped 2 bases and J dropped 6 bases, with 13 bases sitting between them. This CDR3 is built from 14 residues. The CDR3 coding sequence is TGTGCCACCAGCAGACCTTCGGTCGGGTCTGAAGCTTTCTTT. This translates into CATSRPSVGSEAFF.

CDR3 in DNA: TGTGCCAGCAGCTACGGACAGGGAGGAAACACCATATATTTT. It translates to CASSYGQGGNTIYF. V is TRBV7-2 and J is TRBJ1-3, with 8 bases lining up with TRBD1. There are 14 residues in the CDR3. The germline V gene has CDR1 SGHTA and CDR2 FQGNSA. Germline trimming cut 4 bases from V and 4 bases from J; bases unmatched to any gene: 3. Drawing the rest from reference TRBV7-2 and TRBJ1-3, the complete variable domain is GAGVSQSPSNKVTEKGKDVELRCDPISGHTALYWYRQSLGQGLEFLIYFQGNSAPDKSGLPSDRFSAERTGGSVSTLTIQRTQQEDSAVYLCASSYGQGGNTIYFGEGSWLTVV.

J is TRBJ2-6 and V is TRBV30, with D possibly TRBD2 on 5 matching bases. This CDR3 comprises 15 residues. Trimming removed 0 bases from V and 4 bases from J, with 10 bases in between. Per germline, CDR1 GTSNPN and CDR2 SVGIG (reference sequence). The CDR3 reads CAWSVPGSGANVLTF. The CDR3 nucleotides read TGTGCCTGGAGTGTACCGGGGTCCGGGGCCAACGTCCTGACTTTC.

The chain links TRBV5-1 to TRBJ1-1; D perhaps matches TRBD1 (5 bases). The germline V and J ends were trimmed by 4 bases and 2 bases, with 21 bases remaining between them. The CDR3 sequence is 17 residues long. Per the germline V gene, CDR1 is SGHRS and CDR2 is YFSETQ. CDR3 nucleotide sequence: TGCGCCAGCAGCCCTTCCCCGCCCCTGGGGGGTAACACTGAAGCTTTCTTT. It encodes CASSPSPPLGGNTEAFF. Supplemented by reference TRBV5-1 and TRBJ1-1, the full variable domain reads KAGVTQTPRYLIKTRGQQVTLSCSPISGHRSVSWYQQTPGQGLQFLFEYFSETQRNKGNFPGRFSGRQFSNSRSEMNVSTLELGDSALYLCASSPSPPLGGNTEAFFGQGTRLTVV.

The rearrangement links TRBV30 to TRBJ2-7, with D maybe TRBD2 (5 bases). Germline V gene lookup returns CDR1 GTSNPN and CDR2 SVGIG (reference sequence). The CDR3 contains 16 residues. V was clipped by 4 bases and J by 0 bases, with 19 bases between them. The CDR3 sequence: CAWTRNLERRSYEQYF. The CDR3 DNA reads as TGTGCCTGGACTCGAAACCTGGAGCGGCGCTCCTACGAGCAGTACTTC.

The genes are TRBV9 and TRBJ1-1; D remains ambiguous. V was shortened by 1 base and J by 0 bases, with 7 bases between the two germline ends. Germline V gene data show CDR1 as SGDLS and CDR2 as YYNGEE. The CDR3 contains 14 residues. The CDR3 DNA sequence: TGTGCCAGCAGCGTACGTTCTGTGAACACTGAAGCTTTCTTT. Protein product: CASSVRSVNTEAFF.

CDR3 in amino acids: CASSLSAEVNQPQHF. CDR3 nucleotide sequence: TGTGCCAGCAGCCTCTCCGCGGAGGTCAATCAGCCCCAGCATTTT. The rearrangement uses TRBV7-2 and TRBJ1-5; D gene uncertain. Germline V lookup: CDR1 SGHTA, CDR2 FQGNSA. The CDR3 contains 15 residues. The V gene lost 5 bases and the J gene lost 3 bases, with 14 bases spanning the gap.